A single sample is the source of the 20 T cell receptor beta chains below, sequenced in a study of blood T cell repertoires in COVID-19. Only in-frame clones appear in the TCRdb table, and some are missing; sequencing was by immunoSEQ multiplex PCR. The sample yields some 450,000 clones, roughly 90% seen once. Sequenced material: peripheral blood. These TCRs come from a man aged 18 to 29 with COVID-19, enrolled during active disease.

This chain connects TRBV12-5 to TRBJ2-2; TRBD1 aligns across 8 bases. Trimming cost V 6 bases and J 3 bases; bases outside gene matches: 6. The CDR3 covers 15 residues. Germline V gene sequence: CDR1 LGHNT, CDR2 FRNRAP. The CDR3 bases are TGTGCTAGTGGAAGCAGGGGGCGCGACACCGGGGAGCTGTTTTTT. As protein: CASGSRGRDTGELFF.

The rearrangement joins TRBV19 to TRBJ2-1; 8 bases are shared with TRBD2. From germline, CDR1 is LNHDA and CDR2 SQIVND (reference sequence). V lost 5 bases and J lost 7; bases outside the gene matches: 10. The CDR3 length is 15 residues. Written as DNA, the CDR3 is TGTGCCAGTAGTGTTCTGGCGGGAGGATTGAATGAGCAGTTCTTC. Its translation: CASSVLAGGLNEQFF.

The rearrangement links TRBV5-4 to TRBJ2-7; no firm D call. Per germline, CDR1 SGHNT and CDR2 YYREEE (reference sequence). There are 13 residues in the CDR3. The V end lost 0 bases, the J end lost 4 bases, and 8 bases lay between the germline ends. The CDR3 sequence: CASSLDATYEQYF. The CDR3 bases are TGTGCCAGCAGCTTGGACGCCACTTACGAGCAGTACTTC.

The chain carries TRBV6-5 and TRBJ2-7; 9 bases match TRBD2. This CDR3 has 13 residues. Germline CDR1 MNHEY, CDR2 SVGAGI. Trimming at V came to 10 bases and at J to 0 bases, leaving 4 bases not matched to a gene. The CDR3 here is CATQRGDSYEQYF. The CDR3 DNA sequence: TGTGCCACCCAGCGGGGGGACTCCTACGAGCAGTACTTC.

The chain joins TRBV24-1 to TRBJ2-7; maybe TRBD1 (7 bases). V shed 4 bases and J shed 3 bases, with 15 bases lying between them. CDR1 and CDR2 (germline): KGHDR, SFDVKD. This CDR3 comprises 15 residues. The DNA of the CDR3 is TGTGCCACCAGTGACTCGACAGGGAGGAGCTACGAGCAGTACTTC. Protein product: CATSDSTGRSYEQYF.

This clone was counted a single time. Other DNA variants within this sample encode the same CDR3. This rearrangement joins TRBV3-1 (or the pseudogene TRBV3-2) to TRBJ1-2, with unresolved D. This CDR3 is built from 12 residues. Germline CDR1 is LGHDT and CDR2 is YNNKEL (reference sequence). V gave up 2 bases and J gave up 5 bases, with 6 bases separating them. The CDR3, as DNA: TGTGCCAGCAGCCAAAGAGGGTATGGCTACACCTTC. Translating gives CASSQRGYGYTF.

The rearrangement joins TRBV6-5 to TRBJ1-1; D not certain. Trimming left V 5 bases short and J 1 base short, with 8 bases between. CDR1 MNHEY and CDR2 SVGAGI come from the germline V gene. The CDR3 is made up of 13 amino acids. CDR3 residues: CASSTHWNTEAFF. The CDR3 DNA follows: TGTGCCAGCAGTACACATTGGAACACTGAAGCTTTCTTT.

The chain has TRBV3-1 (or the pseudogene TRBV3-2) and TRBJ2-7, with D uncertain. CDR3 size: 15 residues. V shed 0 bases and J shed 2 bases, with 11 bases lying between them. CDR1 is LGHDT and CDR2 is YNNKEL in the germline V gene (reference sequence). CDR3 sequence (DNA): TGTGCCAGCAGCCAAGAACTTGCCAGGACCTACGAGCAGTACTTC. Amino acids: CASSQELARTYEQYF.

The chain employs TRBV6-1 and TRBJ2-7; 9 bases match TRBD1. The CDR3 consists of 14 residues. V lost 3 bases and J lost 4; bases outside the gene matches: 4. Germline lookup yields CDR1 MNHNS and CDR2 SASEGT. The CDR3 loop is CASSDRDRVYEQYF. CDR3 in DNA: TGTGCCAGCAGTGACAGGGACAGGGTTTACGAGCAGTACTTC.

The V gene is TRBV18, the J gene TRBJ1-4; 8 positions match TRBD1. The germline V gene has CDR1 KGHSH and CDR2 LQKENI. The junction had 4 bases not matched to a gene; V was cut back by 0 bases and J by 7 bases. The CDR3 runs to 15 residues. The chain's CDR3 is CASSPPEQGGEKLFF. Here the CDR3 DNA reads TGTGCCAGCTCACCACCTGAACAGGGGGGTGAAAAACTGTTTTTT.

Remarks on this clone: Mismatch with germline at one junction end may stem from a read error. Distinct nucleotide sequences in the sample also encode this CDR3. The rearrangement links TRBV7-9 to TRBJ2-1, with TRBD2 matching 11 bases. In germline, CDR1 is SEHNR, CDR2 FQNEAQ (reference sequence). The CDR3 is 14 amino acids. The CDR3, as DNA: TGTGCCAGCAGCCTAGCGGGAGGAAACAATGAGCAGTTCTTC. As protein: CASSLAGGNNEQFF.

A single count supports this clone. Other DNA variants within this sample encode the same CDR3. The chain recombines TRBV27 with TRBJ2-7, with 10 bases fitting TRBD2. Trimming cost V 2 bases and J 2 bases; bases outside gene matches: 0. Germline V gene lookup returns CDR1 MNHEY and CDR2 SMNVEV (reference sequence). The CDR3 extends over 14 amino acids. CDR3 sequence (DNA): TGTGCCAGCAGTTTACTAGCGGGGGCCTACGAGCAGTACTTC. Its translation is CASSLLAGAYEQYF.

The V gene is TRBV6-5, the J gene TRBJ2-7, with a possible D match to TRBD2 (6 bases). The CDR3 consists of 15 residues. Trimming shortened V by 7 bases and J by 6 bases, and 22 bases separated the two germline ends. Germline-derived CDR1 and CDR2 are MNHEY and SVGAGI. CDR3 bases: TGTGCCAGCACCCGAAGCTGGACTACTAGGAGCGAGCAGTACTTC. The encoded protein is CASTRSWTTRSEQYF.

There are a few counts of this clone. The chain is built from TRBV5-4 and TRBJ1-6; D is possibly TRBD1 (6 bases). Trimming removed 7 bases from V and 6 bases from J, with 20 bases in between. CDR3 length: 16 amino acids. CDR1 and CDR2 from the germline V gene are SGHNT and YYREEE (reference sequence). CDR3 amino acids: CASARLGQGTNSPLHF. DNA for the CDR3: TGTGCCAGCGCAAGGCTCGGGCAGGGGACTAATTCACCCCTCCACTTT.

The chain couples TRBV15 to TRBJ2-6, with TRBD2 matching 7 bases. Trimming cost V 1 base and J 4 bases; bases outside gene matches: 10. Germline CDR1 LNHNV, CDR2 YYDKDF (reference sequence). CDR3 length: 18 residues. CDR3 nucleotides: TGTGCCACCAGCAGAGGTTCGGGGGGAGACACCGGGGCCAACGTCCTGACTTTC. It translates to CATSRGSGGDTGANVLTF.

This clone was seen a few times. V usage is TRBV5-6 and J usage is TRBJ1-5; tentative D call: TRBD1 (6 bases). This CDR3 is built from 16 residues. Germline loops: CDR1 SGHDT, CDR2 YYEEEE. V was cut by 2 bases and J by 6 bases, with 18 bases left in between. CDR3 amino acids: CASSLRQDLLSQPQHF. The CDR3 DNA reads TGTGCCAGCAGCTTAAGACAGGACTTATTATCTCAGCCCCAGCATTTT.

In this sample, this clone turned up once. Here the CDR3 DNA reads TGTGCCAGCAGTTCTCCAGACAGGGTGAATGGCTACACCTTC. As protein: CASSSPDRVNGYTF. This chain uses TRBV27 with TRBJ1-2, with 7 bases lining up with TRBD1. The germline gives CDR1 MNHEY, CDR2 SMNVEV (reference sequence). The CDR3 consists of 14 residues. The V gene end was trimmed by 4 bases and the J gene end by 6 bases; junction bases not matched to a gene: 8.

The V and J genes are TRBV7-8 and TRBJ2-1; D is unresolved. CDR3 length: 14 amino acids. Trimming removed 5 bases from V and 4 bases from J, with 12 bases in between. Germline V gene data show CDR1 as SGHVS and CDR2 as FQNEAQ. The CDR3 reads CASSPRFSYNEQFF. The DNA of the CDR3 is TGTGCCAGCAGCCCTAGGTTTTCATACAATGAGCAGTTCTTC.

CDR3 sequence: CASSTSRGNQPQHF. Written as DNA, the CDR3 is TGTGCCAGCAGCACAAGCAGGGGTAATCAGCCCCAGCATTTT. The chain couples TRBV9 to TRBJ1-5, with D possibly TRBD1 on 6 matching bases. The CDR3 has 14 amino acids. Germline V gene lookup returns CDR1 SGDLS and CDR2 YYNGEE. Trimming took 4 bases from V and 4 from J, leaving 12 bases between them.

The rearrangement uses TRBV15 and TRBJ1-2, with D possibly being TRBD1 (5 bases). Germline assignment: CDR1 LNHNV and CDR2 YYDKDF (reference sequence). This CDR3 region has 12 residues. V shed 5 bases and J shed 5 bases, with 9 bases lying between them. The CDR3 sequence is CATSPGGYGYTF. In DNA form, the CDR3 reads TGTGCCACCAGCCCCGGGGGGTATGGCTACACCTTC.